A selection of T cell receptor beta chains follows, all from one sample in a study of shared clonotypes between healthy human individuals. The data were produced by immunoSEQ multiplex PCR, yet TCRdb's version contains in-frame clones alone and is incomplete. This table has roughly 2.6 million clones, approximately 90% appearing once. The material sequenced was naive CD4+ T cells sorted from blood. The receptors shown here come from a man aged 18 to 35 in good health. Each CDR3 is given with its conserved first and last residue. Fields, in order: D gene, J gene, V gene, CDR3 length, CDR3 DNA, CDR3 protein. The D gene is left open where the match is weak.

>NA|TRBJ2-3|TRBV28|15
TGTGCCAGCAGTGTCCTGAGGGGAGACACAGATACGCAGTATTTT
CASSVLRGDTDTQYF
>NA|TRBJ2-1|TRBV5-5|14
TGTGCCAGCAGCTTGGGGGGCCTAGGGAATGAGCAGTTCTTC
CASSLGGLGNEQFF
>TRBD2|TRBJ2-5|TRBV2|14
TGTGCCAGCAGTCCTAGCGGGGGCCAAGAGACCCAGTACTTC
CASSPSGGQETQYF
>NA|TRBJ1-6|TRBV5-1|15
TGCGCCAGCAGCTTGGATCCGTCCAATAATTCACCCCTCCACTTT
CASSLDPSNNSPLHF
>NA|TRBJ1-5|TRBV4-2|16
TGTGCCAGCAGCCAAGAGGGCCCCGGGGACAATCAGCCCCAGCATTTT
CASSQEGPGDNQPQHF
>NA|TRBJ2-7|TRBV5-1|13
TGCGCCAGCAGCCTCCGGGACGGATACGAGCAGTACTTC
CASSLRDGYEQYF
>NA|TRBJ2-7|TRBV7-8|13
TGTGCCAGCAGTTCAAACGGGGCCTACGAGCAGTACTTC
CASSSNGAYEQYF
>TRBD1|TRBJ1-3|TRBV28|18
TGTGCCAGCAGGTTCCGGGGACAGGGGGAAAATGTAGGAAACACCATATATTTT
CASRFRGQGENVGNTIYF
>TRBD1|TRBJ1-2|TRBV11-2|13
TGTGCCAGCAGGACACAGGGGGCTAGTGGCTACACCTTC
CASRTQGASGYTF
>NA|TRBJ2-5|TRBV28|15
TGTGCCAGCAGTTCCCCACAGGGTACCCAAGAGACCCAGTACTTC
CASSSPQGTQETQYF